This T cell receptor (beta chain) emerged from a study of T-cell memory formation after mild COVID-19. CDR3 size: 15 residues. Trimming shortened V by 2 bases and J by 3 bases, and 11 bases separated the two germline ends. Germline CDR1 SNHLY, CDR2 FYNNEI. TCRdb recomputed calls from the 5' RACE reads with MiXCR, one row per CDR3 protein. The profile covers roughly 610,000 distinct CDR3 sequences, with roughly 17% appearing a single time and roughly 8% taken by the ten largest. This clonotype was sampled from an adult woman who had mild COVID-19 (a few samples of this study predate the infection). Cell type and time point are not known. Sequenced input: PBMCs or a T cell subset sorted from them (not recorded which). The gene calls are TRBV2 and TRBJ2-1, with D possibly matching TRBD1 (6 bases). The CDR3 spells CASSEQGPIYNEQFF. CDR3 coding DNA: TGTGCCAGCAGTGAACAGGGGCCAATCTACAATGAGCAGTTCTTC.